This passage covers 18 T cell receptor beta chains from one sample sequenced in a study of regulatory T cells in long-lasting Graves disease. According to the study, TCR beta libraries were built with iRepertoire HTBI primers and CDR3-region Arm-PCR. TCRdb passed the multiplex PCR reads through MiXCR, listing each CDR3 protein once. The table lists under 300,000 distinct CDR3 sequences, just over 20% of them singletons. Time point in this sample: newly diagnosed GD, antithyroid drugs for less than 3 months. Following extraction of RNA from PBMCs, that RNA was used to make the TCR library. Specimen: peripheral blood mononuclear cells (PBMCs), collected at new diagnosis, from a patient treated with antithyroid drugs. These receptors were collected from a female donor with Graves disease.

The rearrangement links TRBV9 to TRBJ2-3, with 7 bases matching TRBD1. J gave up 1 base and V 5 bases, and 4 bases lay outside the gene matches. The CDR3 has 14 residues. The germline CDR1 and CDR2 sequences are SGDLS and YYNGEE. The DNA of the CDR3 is TGTGCCAGCAGTTGGCAGGGGGGCACAGATACGCAGTATTTT. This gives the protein CASSWQGGTDTQYF.

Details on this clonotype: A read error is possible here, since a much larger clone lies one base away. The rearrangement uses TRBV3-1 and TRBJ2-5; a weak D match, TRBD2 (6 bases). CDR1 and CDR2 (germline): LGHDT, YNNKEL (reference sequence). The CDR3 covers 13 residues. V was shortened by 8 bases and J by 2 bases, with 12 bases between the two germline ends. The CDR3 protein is CASCPEGQETQYF. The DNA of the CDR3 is TGTGCCAGCTGCCCGGAGGGGCAAGAGACCCAGTACTTC.

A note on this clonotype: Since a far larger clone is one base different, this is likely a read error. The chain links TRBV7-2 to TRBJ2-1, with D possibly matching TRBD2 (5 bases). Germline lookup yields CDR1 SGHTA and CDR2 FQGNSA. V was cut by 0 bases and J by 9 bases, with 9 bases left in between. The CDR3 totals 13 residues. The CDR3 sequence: CASSLAASTEQFF. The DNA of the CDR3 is TGTGCCAGCAGCTTAGCGGCTAGCACTGAGCAGTTCTTC.

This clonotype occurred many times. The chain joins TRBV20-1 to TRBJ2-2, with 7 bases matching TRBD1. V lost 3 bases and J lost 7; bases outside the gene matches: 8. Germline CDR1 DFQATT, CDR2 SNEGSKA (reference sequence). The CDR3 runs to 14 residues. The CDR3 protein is CSASVEGAGGELFF. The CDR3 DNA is TGCAGTGCTAGTGTCGAGGGGGCCGGCGGGGAGCTGTTTTTT.

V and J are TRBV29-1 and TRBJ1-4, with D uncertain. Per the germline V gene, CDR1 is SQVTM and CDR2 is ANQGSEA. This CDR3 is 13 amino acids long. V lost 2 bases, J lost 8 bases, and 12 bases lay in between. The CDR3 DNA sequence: TGCAGCGTTGAAAGGGTTGGGAGCGAAAAACTGTTTTTT. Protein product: CSVERVGSEKLFF. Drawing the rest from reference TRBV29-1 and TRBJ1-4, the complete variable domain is SAVISQKPSRDICQRGTSLTIQCQVDSQVTMMFWYRQQPGQSLTLIATANQGSEATYESGFVIDKFPISRPNLTFSTLTVSNMSPEDSSIYLCSVERVGSEKLFFGSGTQLSVL.

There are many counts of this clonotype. DNA of the CDR3: TGCAGTGCTAGAGACTTAAGGGGGAGGGGTTCACCCCTCCACTTT. Translated, it gives CSARDLRGRGSPLHF. This chain uses TRBV20-1 with TRBJ1-6, with a weak D call TRBD1 (6 bases). The CDR3 has 15 residues. The germline V and J ends were trimmed by 0 bases and 9 bases, with 15 bases remaining between them. Per the germline V gene, CDR1 is DFQATT and CDR2 is SNEGSKA (reference sequence).

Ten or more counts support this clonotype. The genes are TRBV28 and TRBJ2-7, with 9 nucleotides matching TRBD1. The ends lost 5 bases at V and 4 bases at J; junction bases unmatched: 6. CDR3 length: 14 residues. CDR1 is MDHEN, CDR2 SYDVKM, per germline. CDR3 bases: TGTGCCAGCAGTCGATACAGGGGGCCTTACGAGCAGTACTTC. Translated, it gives CASSRYRGPYEQYF. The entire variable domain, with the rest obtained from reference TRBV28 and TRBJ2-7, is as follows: DVKVTQSSRYLVKRTGEKVFLECVQDMDHENMFWYRQDPGLGLRLIYFSYDVKMKEKGDIPEGYSVSREKKERFSLILESASTNQTSMYLCASSRYRGPYEQYFGPGTRLTVT.

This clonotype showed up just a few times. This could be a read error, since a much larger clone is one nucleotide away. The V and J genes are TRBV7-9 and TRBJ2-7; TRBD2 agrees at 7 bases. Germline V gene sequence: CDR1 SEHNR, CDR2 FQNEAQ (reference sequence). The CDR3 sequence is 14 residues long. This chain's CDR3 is CAGSLPGGYYEQYF. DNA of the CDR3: TGTGCCGGCAGCTTACCGGGGGGATACTACGAGCAGTACTTC.

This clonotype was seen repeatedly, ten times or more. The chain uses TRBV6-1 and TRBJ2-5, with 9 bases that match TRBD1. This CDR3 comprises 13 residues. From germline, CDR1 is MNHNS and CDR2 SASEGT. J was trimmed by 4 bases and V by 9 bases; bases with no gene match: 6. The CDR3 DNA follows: TGTGCCAGTCGGGACAGGGCTGGAGAGACCCAGTACTTC. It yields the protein CASRDRAGETQYF.

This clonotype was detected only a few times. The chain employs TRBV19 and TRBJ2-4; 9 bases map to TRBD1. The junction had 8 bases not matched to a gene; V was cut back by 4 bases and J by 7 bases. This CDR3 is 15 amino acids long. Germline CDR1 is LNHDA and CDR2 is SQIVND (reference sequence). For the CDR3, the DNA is TGTGCCAGTAGTAACGTCCGGGACAGGGCCAACATTCAGTACTTC. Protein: CASSNVRDRANIQYF.

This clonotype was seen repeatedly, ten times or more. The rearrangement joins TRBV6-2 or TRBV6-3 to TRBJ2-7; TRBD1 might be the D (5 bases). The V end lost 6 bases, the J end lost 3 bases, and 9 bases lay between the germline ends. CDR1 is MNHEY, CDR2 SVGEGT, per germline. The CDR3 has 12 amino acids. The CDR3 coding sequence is TGTGCCAGCAGAAGACAGCACTACGAGCAGTACTTC. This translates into CASRRQHYEQYF.

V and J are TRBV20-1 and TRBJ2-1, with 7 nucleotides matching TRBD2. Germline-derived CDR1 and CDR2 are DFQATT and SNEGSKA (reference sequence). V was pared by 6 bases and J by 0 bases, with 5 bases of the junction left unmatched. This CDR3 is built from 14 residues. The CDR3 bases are TGCAGTGCATGGGGGGGGACCTCCTACAATGAGCAGTTCTTC. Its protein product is CSAWGGTSYNEQFF.

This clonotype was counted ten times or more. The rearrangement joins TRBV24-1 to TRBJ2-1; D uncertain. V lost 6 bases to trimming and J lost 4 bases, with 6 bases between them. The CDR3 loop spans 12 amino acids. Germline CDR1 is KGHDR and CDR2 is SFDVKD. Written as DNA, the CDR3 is TGTGCCACCAGTCCGGGTTACAATGAGCAGTTCTTC. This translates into CATSPGYNEQFF.

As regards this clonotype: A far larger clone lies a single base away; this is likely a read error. As DNA, the CDR3 is TGTGCCAGCAGTTCCCAGGGTTTGAGGTCCTACGAGCAGTTCTTC. This sequence encodes CASSSQGLRSYEQFF. The rearrangement joins TRBV28 to TRBJ2-1; possible D gene TRBD1, 5 bases. V lost 4 bases to trimming and J lost 10 bases, with 20 bases between them. From germline, CDR1 is MDHEN and CDR2 SYDVKM. The CDR3 has 15 residues.

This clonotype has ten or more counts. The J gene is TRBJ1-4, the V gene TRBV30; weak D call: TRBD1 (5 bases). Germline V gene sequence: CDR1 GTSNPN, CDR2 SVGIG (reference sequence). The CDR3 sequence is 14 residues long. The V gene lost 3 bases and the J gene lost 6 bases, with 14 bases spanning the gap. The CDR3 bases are TGTGCCTGGAGGGGCTGGACATTTGATGAAAAACTGTTTTTT. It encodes CAWRGWTFDEKLFF.

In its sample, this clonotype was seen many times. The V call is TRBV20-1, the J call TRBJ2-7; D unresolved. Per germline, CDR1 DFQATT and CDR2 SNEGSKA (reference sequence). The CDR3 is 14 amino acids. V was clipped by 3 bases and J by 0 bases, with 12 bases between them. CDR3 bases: TGCAGTGCTAGTCGAGACGCGTACTCCTACGAGCAGTACTTC. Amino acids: CSASRDAYSYEQYF.

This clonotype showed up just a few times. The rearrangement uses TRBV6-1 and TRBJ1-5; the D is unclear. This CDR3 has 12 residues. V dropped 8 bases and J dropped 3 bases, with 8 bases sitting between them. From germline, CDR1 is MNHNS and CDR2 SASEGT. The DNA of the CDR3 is TGTGCCAGCCGCCAGGCCAATCAGCCCCAGCATTTT. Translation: CASRQANQPQHF.

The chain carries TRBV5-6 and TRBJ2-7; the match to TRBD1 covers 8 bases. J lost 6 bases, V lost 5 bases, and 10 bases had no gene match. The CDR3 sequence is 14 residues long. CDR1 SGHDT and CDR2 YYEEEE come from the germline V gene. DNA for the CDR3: TGTGCCAGCAGACAACAGGGGGTAAGGTTCGAGCAGTACTTC. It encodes CASRQQGVRFEQYF.